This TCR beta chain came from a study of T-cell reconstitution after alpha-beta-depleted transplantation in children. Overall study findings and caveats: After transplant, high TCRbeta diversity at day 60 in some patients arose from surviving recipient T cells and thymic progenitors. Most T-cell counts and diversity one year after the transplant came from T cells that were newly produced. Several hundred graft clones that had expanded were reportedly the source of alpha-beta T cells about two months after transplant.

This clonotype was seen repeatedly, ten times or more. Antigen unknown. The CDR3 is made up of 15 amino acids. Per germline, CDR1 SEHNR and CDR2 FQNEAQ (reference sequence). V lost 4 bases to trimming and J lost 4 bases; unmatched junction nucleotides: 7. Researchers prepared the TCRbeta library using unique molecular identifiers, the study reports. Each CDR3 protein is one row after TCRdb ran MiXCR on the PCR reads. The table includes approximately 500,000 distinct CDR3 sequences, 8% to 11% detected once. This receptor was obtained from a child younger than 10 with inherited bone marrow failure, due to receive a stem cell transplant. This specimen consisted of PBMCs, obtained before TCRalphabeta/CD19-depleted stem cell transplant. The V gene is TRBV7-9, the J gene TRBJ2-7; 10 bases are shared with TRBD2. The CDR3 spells CASSSTGLATYEQYF. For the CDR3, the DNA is TGTGCCAGCAGCTCGACGGGACTAGCGACATACGAGCAGTACTTC. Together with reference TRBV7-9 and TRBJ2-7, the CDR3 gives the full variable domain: DTGVSQNPRHKITKRGQNVTFRCDPISEHNRLYWYRQTLGQGPEFLTYFQNEAQLEKSRLLSDRFSAERPKGSFSTLEIQRTEQGDSAMYLCASSSTGLATYEQYFGPGTRLTVT.